Below are 27 T cell receptor beta chains sequenced from a single sample in a study of beta chain features in type 1 diabetes. The isolated RNA, all of it, was reverse transcribed, so expressed TCRB transcripts were what got sequenced. TCRdb's table, derived via immunoSEQ multiplex PCR, lists solely in-frame clones and lacks some. The sample has about 340,000 clones; 7% to 9% are singletons. Material: central memory CD4+ T cells from blood. These receptors were taken from a young woman in good health.

This clone has only a few counts. This rearrangement joins TRBV25-1 to TRBJ2-5; tentatively, D is TRBD1 or TRBD2 (5 bases each). Germline V gives CDR1 MGHDK, CDR2 SYGVNS. Trimming took 5 bases from V and 5 from J, leaving 15 bases between them. CDR3 length equals 14 residues. CDR3 nucleotide sequence: TGTGCCAGCAGTACTGAGAGGGGTCAGGAGACCCAGTACTTC. Protein: CASSTERGQETQYF.

This clone was observed a handful of times. The chain has TRBV9 and TRBJ2-7; TRBD2 agrees at 7 bases. From germline, CDR1 is SGDLS and CDR2 YYNGEE. Trimming at V came to 4 bases and at J to 0 bases, leaving 1 base not matched to a gene. This CDR3 comprises 13 residues. Written as DNA, the CDR3 is TGTGCCAGCAGCCGGGGGGTCTCCTACGAGCAGTACTTC. Translating it yields CASSRGVSYEQYF.

This clone was counted between two and nine times. The J gene is TRBJ1-2, the V gene TRBV14, with D perhaps matching TRBD1 (6 bases). V lost 4 bases to trimming and J lost 4 bases, with 10 bases between them. The CDR3 covers 13 residues. CDR1 is SGHDN, CDR2 FVKESK, per germline. The DNA of the CDR3 is TGTGCCAGCAGCCTCGGACAGCCCTATGGCTACACCTTC. Translation: CASSLGQPYGYTF.

This clone was seen more than once but under ten times. The gene calls are TRBV7-8 and TRBJ1-1; D remains ambiguous. With 5 bases removed from V and 1 base from J, the gap between germline ends came to 20 bases. Germline assignment: CDR1 SGHVS and CDR2 FQNEAQ. The CDR3 sequence is 17 residues long. The CDR3 DNA is TGTGCCAGCAGCCGCATGGGAGTAGCCGTTGGGAACACTGAAGCTTTCTTT. Its translation is CASSRMGVAVGNTEAFF.

V and J are TRBV28 and TRBJ2-4; TRBD1 aligns across 8 bases. The CDR3 sequence is 16 residues long. Unmatched junction bases numbered 6, after V lost 5 bases and J lost 0 bases. The germline V gene encodes CDR1 MDHEN and CDR2 SYDVKM. The CDR3 spells CASSPRQGQAKNIQYF. Written as DNA, the CDR3 is TGTGCCAGCAGTCCCCGACAGGGGCAAGCCAAAAACATTCAGTACTTC.

This clone is a singleton in its sample. The chain joins TRBV7-3 to TRBJ1-1; 7 bases are shared with TRBD1. This CDR3 has 15 amino acids. Germline CDR1 and CDR2: SGHTA and FQGTGA. Trimming at V came to 5 bases and at J to 7 bases, leaving 13 bases not matched to a gene. The CDR3 DNA reads TGTGCCAGCAGCCCCGATTCCGGGACAGTGGTTGAAGCTTTCTTT. Its protein is CASSPDSGTVVEAFF.

The rearrangement links TRBV20-1 to TRBJ1-1, with D unresolved. Trimming removed 7 bases from V and 1 base from J, with 7 bases in between. This CDR3 spans 11 amino acids. The germline CDR1 and CDR2 sequences are DFQATT and SNEGSKA (reference sequence). The CDR3 sequence is CSGLKNTEAFF. CDR3 coding DNA: TGCAGTGGCTTGAAGAACACTGAAGCTTTCTTT.

The V gene is TRBV7-3, the J gene TRBJ2-1, with D maybe TRBD2 (5 bases). Germline-derived CDR1 and CDR2 are SGHTA and FQGTGA. V was shortened by 1 base and J by 8 bases, with 9 bases between the two germline ends. The CDR3 length is 13 residues. The CDR3 nucleotides are TGTGCCAGCAGCTTAAATTCGCGGGATGAGCAGTTCTTC. It specifies CASSLNSRDEQFF. The whole variable domain, remainder taken from reference TRBV7-3 and TRBJ2-1, is GAGVSQTPSNKVTEKGKYVELRCDPISGHTALYWYRQSLGQGPEFLIYFQGTGAADDSGLPNDRFFAVRPEGSVSTLKIQRTERGDSAVYLCASSLNSRDEQFFGPGTRLTVL.

The chain couples TRBV30 to TRBJ1-3; no clear D. Germline CDR1 reads GTSNPN; CDR2 reads SVGIG (reference sequence). Trimming shortened V by 3 bases and J by 8 bases, and 38 bases separated the two germline ends. This CDR3 is 21 amino acids long. The CDR3 sequence is CAWRRKRHGYLPPEPGYTIYF. The CDR3 bases are TGTGCCTGGAGAAGAAAGAGACACGGGTATCTTCCTCCCGAACCTGGTTACACCATATATTTT.

This clone came up once. The chain combines TRBV28 with TRBJ2-3; D not certain. This CDR3 comprises 13 residues. V was shortened by 8 bases and J by 1 base, with 10 bases between the two germline ends. Germline values: CDR1 MDHEN, CDR2 SYDVKM. This chain's CDR3 is CASSSGGTDTQYF. CDR3 coding DNA: TGTGCCAGCTCCAGTGGGGGCACAGATACGCAGTATTTT.

This clone was seen a handful of times. The chain links TRBV28 to TRBJ2-1; D is possibly TRBD1 (5 bases). Deletions cut 6 bases from V and 0 bases from J, with 15 bases between. This CDR3 comprises 16 residues. The germline V gene has CDR1 MDHEN and CDR2 SYDVKM. The CDR3 nucleotides read TGTGCCAGCAGCTTAGTTGGGGCTAACTCCTACAATGAGCAGTTCTTC. It encodes CASSLVGANSYNEQFF.

The table lists this clone with a few counts. This chain links TRBV19 with TRBJ1-4; no firm D call. Trimming cost V 3 bases and J 5 bases, with 13 bases left between them. CDR1 and CDR2 (germline): LNHDA, SQIVND (reference sequence). The CDR3 loop spans 15 amino acids. CDR3 nucleotide sequence: TGTGCCAGTAGTATGAATGACGGAACAAATGAAAAACTGTTTTTT. Encoded protein: CASSMNDGTNEKLFF.

This clone was seen a few times. The gene calls are TRBV7-2 and TRBJ2-3, with D uncertain. The germline V gene has CDR1 SGHTA and CDR2 FQGNSA. Trimming removed 2 bases from V and 0 bases from J, with 12 bases in between. The CDR3 is made up of 16 amino acids. The CDR3 nucleotides are TGTGCCAGCAGCTTACGGCGATCATCTAGCACAGATACGCAGTATTTT. As protein: CASSLRRSSSTDTQYF.

The chain couples TRBV7-2 to TRBJ2-3; weak D call: TRBD1 (5 bases). Germline CDR1 SGHTA, CDR2 FQGNSA. There are 16 residues in the CDR3. V was shortened by 1 base and J by 1 base, with 12 bases between the two germline ends. The CDR3 nucleotides read TGTGCCAGCAGCTTAGTGGGGCCTCCCCGCACAGATACGCAGTATTTT. Protein product: CASSLVGPPRTDTQYF.

This chain joins TRBV29-1 and TRBJ1-3; D not resolved. Germline V lookup: CDR1 SQVTM, CDR2 ANQGSEA. The CDR3 consists of 14 residues. With 3 bases removed from V and 0 bases from J, the gap between germline ends came to 9 bases. CDR3 region: CSVEVPNSGNTIYF. In DNA form, the CDR3 reads TGCAGCGTTGAGGTACCGAACTCTGGAAACACCATATATTTT.

This clone was counted between two and nine times. The CDR3 is CATTNSQAGELFF. In DNA, the CDR3 is TGTGCCACAACTAACTCGCAGGCCGGGGAGCTGTTTTTT. The J gene is TRBJ2-2, the V gene TRBV2, with D unresolved. V lost 10 bases to trimming and J lost 6 bases, with 15 bases between them. This CDR3 comprises 13 residues. The germline V gene has CDR1 SNHLY and CDR2 FYNNEI.

The sample holds many counts of this clone. The gene calls are TRBV5-1 and TRBJ1-5, with 9 nucleotides matching TRBD1. V shed 3 bases, J shed 5 bases, and the junction held 0 bases outside the gene matches. CDR1 is SGHRS, CDR2 YFSETQ, per germline. The CDR3 sequence is 13 residues long. The CDR3 DNA reads as TGCGCCAGCAGCTGGGACAGGGATCAGCCCCAGCATTTT. The encoded protein is CASSWDRDQPQHF. Full variable domain (outside the CDR3, taken from reference TRBV5-1 and TRBJ1-5): KAGVTQTPRYLIKTRGQQVTLSCSPISGHRSVSWYQQTPGQGLQFLFEYFSETQRNKGNFPGRFSGRQFSNSRSEMNVSTLELGDSALYLCASSWDRDQPQHFGDGTRLSIL.

This clone was seen only a few times. V is TRBV13 and J is TRBJ2-7, with 8 bases aligning to TRBD1. Losses at the gene ends were 3 bases for V and 3 bases for J; bases not matched to a gene: 7. CDR3 size: 15 residues. Germline CDR1 is PRHDT and CDR2 is FYEKMQ (reference sequence). The chain's CDR3 is CASSLTRTGNYEQYF. The CDR3 DNA reads TGTGCCAGCAGCTTGACCCGGACAGGGAACTACGAGCAGTACTTC.

The V call is TRBV28, the J call TRBJ2-7; D uncertain. Trimming stripped 4 bases from V and 2 bases from J, with 6 bases between. This CDR3 has 12 residues. Germline V gene lookup returns CDR1 MDHEN and CDR2 SYDVKM. The CDR3 coding sequence is TGTGCCAGCAGTTCTATGCCCTACGAGCAGTACTTC. Translating it yields CASSSMPYEQYF.

The chain links TRBV9 to TRBJ2-3, with a weak D call TRBD2 (6 bases). The germline CDR1 and CDR2 sequences are SGDLS and YYNGEE. V lost 3 bases and J 2 bases, leaving 13 bases between the germline ends. The CDR3 sequence is 15 residues long. CDR3 sequence (DNA): TGTGCCAGCAGCGGTAGCGGATTTGCCACAGATACGCAGTATTTT. Protein: CASSGSGFATDTQYF.

Many counts were recorded for this clone. The chain employs TRBV7-2 and TRBJ2-1, with 10 bases lining up with TRBD2. Trimming at V came to 5 bases and at J to 8 bases, leaving 9 bases not matched to a gene. Germline V CDR1 and CDR2: SGHTA, FQGNSA. This CDR3 contains 15 residues. The DNA of the CDR3 is TGTGCCAGCAGCCGTGGACTAGCGGTTTCGGATGAGCAGTTCTTC. Its translation is CASSRGLAVSDEQFF.

The chain recombines TRBV5-1 with TRBJ2-7, with 7 bases identical to TRBD2. Trimming took 0 bases from V and 2 from J; bases not matched to a gene: 2. This CDR3 is built from 14 residues. Germline CDR1 is SGHRS and CDR2 is YFSETQ. For the CDR3, the DNA is TGCGCCAGCAGCTTGGAAACTAGCGCCTACGAGCAGTACTTC. Amino acids: CASSLETSAYEQYF. The full variable domain, with the rest looked up from reference TRBV5-1 and TRBJ2-7, is KAGVTQTPRYLIKTRGQQVTLSCSPISGHRSVSWYQQTPGQGLQFLFEYFSETQRNKGNFPGRFSGRQFSNSRSEMNVSTLELGDSALYLCASSLETSAYEQYFGPGTRLTVT.

This clone came up a few times. The rearrangement links TRBV5-4 to TRBJ1-2; D is possibly TRBD1 (5 bases). V was trimmed by 0 bases and J by 4 bases, leaving 16 bases between them. CDR1 and CDR2 (germline): SGHNT, YYREEE (reference sequence). The CDR3 is 16 amino acids. CDR3 nucleotides: TGTGCCAGCAGCTTGGGTTCAGGGTCCGGTCCCTATGGCTACACCTTC. Translating gives CASSLGSGSGPYGYTF.

This clone was seen more than once but under ten times. The chain carries TRBV4-3 and TRBJ2-7, with 7 positions matching TRBD1. The CDR3 length is 15 residues. The V and J ends lost 3 bases and 2 bases, in that order; junction bases with no gene match: 7. CDR1 and CDR2 from the germline V gene are LGHNA and YSLEER. The CDR3 nucleotides read TGCGCCAGCAGCCAGGGAAGACAGGGAACCTACGAGCAGTACTTC. Translating gives CASSQGRQGTYEQYF.

This clone appeared a few times. The V and J genes are TRBV11-2 and TRBJ2-3; D assignment may be TRBD1 or TRBD2 (5 bases each). V was shortened by 7 bases and J by 2 bases, with 13 bases between the two germline ends. The CDR3 runs to 14 residues. Germline CDR1 is SGHAT and CDR2 is FQNNGV. DNA for the CDR3: TGTGCCAGCACCTACCATGGGACCACAGATACGCAGTATTTT. Translated, it gives CASTYHGTTDTQYF. Drawing the rest from reference TRBV11-2 and TRBJ2-3, the complete variable domain is EAGVAQSPRYKIIEKRQSVAFWCNPISGHATLYWYQQILGQGPKLLIQFQNNGVVDDSQLPKDRFSAERLKGVDSTLKIQPAKLEDSAVYLCASTYHGTTDTQYFGPGTRLTVL.

This chain joins TRBV18 and TRBJ1-4, with a possible D match to TRBD1 (5 bases). The CDR3 contains 13 residues. V was shortened by 8 bases and J by 5 bases, with 12 bases between the two germline ends. CDR1 is KGHSH and CDR2 is LQKENI in the germline V gene. The CDR3 DNA reads as TGTGCCAGCACCCAGGGCGTCAATGAAAAACTGTTTTTT. Translated: CASTQGVNEKLFF.

This clone was found many times. The chain is built from TRBV11-1 and TRBJ2-1; D is possibly TRBD1 (6 bases). Germline CDR1 and CDR2: SGHAT and FQDESV (reference sequence). V lost 1 base and J 9 bases, leaving 13 bases between the germline ends. The CDR3 consists of 14 residues. The CDR3 DNA reads TGTGCCAGCAGCTTAGTGGTCAGGGGTGGTGAGCAGTTCTTC. The encoded protein is CASSLVVRGGEQFF.